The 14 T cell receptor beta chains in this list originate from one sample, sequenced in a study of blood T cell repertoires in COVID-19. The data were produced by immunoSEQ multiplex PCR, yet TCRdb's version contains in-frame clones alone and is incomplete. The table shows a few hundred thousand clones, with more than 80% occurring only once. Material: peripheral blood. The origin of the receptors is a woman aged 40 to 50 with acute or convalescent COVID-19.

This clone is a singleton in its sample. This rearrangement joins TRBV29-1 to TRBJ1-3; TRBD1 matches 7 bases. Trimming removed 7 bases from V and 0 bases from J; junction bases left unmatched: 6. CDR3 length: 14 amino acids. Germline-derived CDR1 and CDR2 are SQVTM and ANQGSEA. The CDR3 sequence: CSAPGTDSGNTIYF. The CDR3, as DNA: TGCAGCGCCCCCGGGACAGACTCTGGAAACACCATATATTTT.

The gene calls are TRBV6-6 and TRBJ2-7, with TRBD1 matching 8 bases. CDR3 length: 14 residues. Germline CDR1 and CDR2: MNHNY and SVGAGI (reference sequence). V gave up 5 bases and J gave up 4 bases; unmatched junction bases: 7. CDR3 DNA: TGTGCCAGCAGTCACGACAGGGGCCTTTACGAGCAGTACGTC. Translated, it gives CASSHDRGLYEQYV.

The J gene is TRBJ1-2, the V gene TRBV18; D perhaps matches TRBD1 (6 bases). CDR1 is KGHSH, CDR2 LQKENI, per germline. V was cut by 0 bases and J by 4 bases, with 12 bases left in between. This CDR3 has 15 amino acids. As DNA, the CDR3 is TGTGCCAGCTCACCACCGATGGGACAAAGCTATGGCTACACCTTC. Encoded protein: CASSPPMGQSYGYTF.

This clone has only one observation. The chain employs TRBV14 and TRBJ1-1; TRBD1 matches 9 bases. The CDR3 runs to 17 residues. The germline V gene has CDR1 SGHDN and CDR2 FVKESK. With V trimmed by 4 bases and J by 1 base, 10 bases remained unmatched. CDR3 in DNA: TGTGCCAGCAGCCGGACATTGGGGACAGGGCCGAACACTGAAGCTTTCTTT. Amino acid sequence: CASSRTLGTGPNTEAFF.

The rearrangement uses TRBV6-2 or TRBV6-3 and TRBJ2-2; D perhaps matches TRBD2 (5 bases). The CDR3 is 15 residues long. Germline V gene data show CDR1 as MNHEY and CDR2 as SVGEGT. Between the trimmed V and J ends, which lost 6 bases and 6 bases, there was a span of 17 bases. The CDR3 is CASSTLVLSAGELFF. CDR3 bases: TGTGCCAGCAGCACACTAGTGTTATCCGCCGGGGAGCTGTTTTTT.

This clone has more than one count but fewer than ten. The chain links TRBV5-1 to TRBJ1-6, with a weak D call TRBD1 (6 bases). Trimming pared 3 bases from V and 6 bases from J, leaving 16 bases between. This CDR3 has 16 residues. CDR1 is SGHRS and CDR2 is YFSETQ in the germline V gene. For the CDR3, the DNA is TGCGCCAGCAGCTCGGGACACGGAGACTCTAATTCACCCCTCCACTTT. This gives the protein CASSSGHGDSNSPLHF.

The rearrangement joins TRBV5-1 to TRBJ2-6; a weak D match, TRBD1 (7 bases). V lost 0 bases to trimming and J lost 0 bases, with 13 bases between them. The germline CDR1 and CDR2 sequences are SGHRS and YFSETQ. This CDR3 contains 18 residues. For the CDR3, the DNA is TGCGCCAGCAGCTTGGTATGGCAGGGGGGCTCTGGGGCCAACGTCCTGACTTTC. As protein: CASSLVWQGGSGANVLTF.

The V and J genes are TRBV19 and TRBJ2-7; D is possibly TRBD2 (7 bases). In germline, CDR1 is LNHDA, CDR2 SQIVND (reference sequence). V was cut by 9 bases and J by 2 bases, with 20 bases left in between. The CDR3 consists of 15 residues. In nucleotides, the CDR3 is TGTGCCAGCTTCGCCTCGCGGGGGCGCCCCTACGAGCAGTACGTC. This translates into CASFASRGRPYEQYV.

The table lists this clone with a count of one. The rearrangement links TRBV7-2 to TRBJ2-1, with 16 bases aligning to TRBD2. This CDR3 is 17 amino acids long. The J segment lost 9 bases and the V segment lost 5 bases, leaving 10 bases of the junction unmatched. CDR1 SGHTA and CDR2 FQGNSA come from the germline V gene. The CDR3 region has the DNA TGTGCCAGCAGCCTCGGGACTAGCGGGGGGGCCGGACGTGAGCAGTTCTTC. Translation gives CASSLGTSGGAGREQFF.

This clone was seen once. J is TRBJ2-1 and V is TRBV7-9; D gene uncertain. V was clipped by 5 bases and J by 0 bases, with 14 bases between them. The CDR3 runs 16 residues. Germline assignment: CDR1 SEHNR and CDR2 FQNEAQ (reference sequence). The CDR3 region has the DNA TGTGCCAGCAGCCTCCCCCCGAACAACTCCTACAATGAGCAGTTCTTC. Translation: CASSLPPNNSYNEQFF.

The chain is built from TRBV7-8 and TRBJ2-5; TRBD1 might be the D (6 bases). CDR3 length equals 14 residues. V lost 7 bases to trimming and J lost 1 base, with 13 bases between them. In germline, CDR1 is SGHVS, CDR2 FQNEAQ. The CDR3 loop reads CASTRGQPQETQYF. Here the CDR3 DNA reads TGTGCCAGCACCCGAGGACAGCCCCAAGAGACCCAGTACTTC.

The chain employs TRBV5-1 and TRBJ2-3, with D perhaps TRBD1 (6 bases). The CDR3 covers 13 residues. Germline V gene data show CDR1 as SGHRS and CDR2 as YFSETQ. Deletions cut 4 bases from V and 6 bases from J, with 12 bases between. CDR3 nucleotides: TGCGCCAGCAGCCACTTGAGGGGGGATACGCAGTATTTT. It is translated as CASSHLRGDTQYF.

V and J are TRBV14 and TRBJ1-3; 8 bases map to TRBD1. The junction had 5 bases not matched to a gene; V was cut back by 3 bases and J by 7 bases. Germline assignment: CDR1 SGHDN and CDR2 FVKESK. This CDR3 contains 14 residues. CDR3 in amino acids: CASSQAGGPNTIYF. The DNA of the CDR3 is TGTGCCAGCAGCCAGGCAGGGGGCCCTAACACCATATATTTT. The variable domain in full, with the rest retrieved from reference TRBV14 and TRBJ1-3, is EAGVTQFPSHSVIEKGQTVTLRCDPISGHDNLYWYRRVMGKEIKFLLHFVKESKQDESGMPNNRFLAERTGGTYSTLKVQPAELEDSGVYFCASSQAGGPNTIYFGEGSWLTVV.

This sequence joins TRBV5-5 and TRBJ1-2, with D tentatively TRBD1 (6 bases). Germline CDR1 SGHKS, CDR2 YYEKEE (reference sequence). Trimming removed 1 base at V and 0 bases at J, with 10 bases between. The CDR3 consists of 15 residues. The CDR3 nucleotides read TGTGCCAGCAGCTTGTCACAGGGACCTAACTATGGCTACACCTTC. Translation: CASSLSQGPNYGYTF.